This passage covers 9 T cell receptor beta chains from one sample sequenced in a study of shared clonotypes between healthy human individuals. Generated by immunoSEQ multiplex PCR, the TCRdb table keeps only in-frame clones and is missing some. The sample has around 2.5 million clones, 80% to 95% seen once. Sequencing used naive CD4+ T cells from PBMCs. Documented subset: CD45RA+ positively selected. These receptors originate from a man aged 18 to 29 in good health. Some clones in this sample may be carry-over from other donors' samples.

The gene calls are TRBV29-1 and TRBJ2-1, with D possibly TRBD1 on 5 matching bases. The CDR3 is made up of 12 amino acids. Germline CDR1 and CDR2: SQVTM and ANQGSEA. Trimming took off 6 bases at V and 9 bases at J, with 15 bases between the two ends. CDR3 bases: TGCAGCGTACGAACCAGGGCGAGTGAGCAGTTCTTC. This sequence encodes CSVRTRASEQFF.

Note on this clone: Different DNA sequences within this sample yield the same CDR3. The chain employs TRBV12-5 and TRBJ1-1; D not certain. CDR1 is LGHNT, CDR2 FRNRAP, per germline. The CDR3 totals 12 residues. V lost 7 bases, J lost 3 bases, and 9 bases lay in between. This CDR3 is CASALGDTEAFF. CDR3 nucleotide sequence: TGTGCTAGTGCCCTCGGGGACACTGAAGCTTTCTTT. Looking up the rest from reference TRBV12-5 and TRBJ1-1 gives the full variable domain: DARVTQTPRHKVTEMGQEVTMRCQPILGHNTVFWYRQTMMQGLELLAYFRNRAPLDDSGMPKDRFSAEMPDATLATLKIQPSEPRDSAVYFCASALGDTEAFFGQGTRLTVV.

The rearrangement joins TRBV6-5 to TRBJ2-7; no firm D call. Germline V gives CDR1 MNHEY, CDR2 SVGAGI. The CDR3 totals 13 residues. The V end lost 3 bases, the J end lost 4 bases, and 10 bases lay between the germline ends. The chain's CDR3 is CASSYYVGYEQYF. CDR3 nucleotides: TGTGCCAGCAGTTATTACGTTGGGTACGAGCAGTACTTC.

The chain carries TRBV4-2 and TRBJ2-1; 13 positions match TRBD2. Trimming cost V 7 bases and J 4 bases; bases outside gene matches: 4. Germline V CDR1 and CDR2: LGHNA, YNFKEQ. The CDR3 is 15 residues long. For the CDR3, the DNA is TGTGCCAGCACCCAGACTAGCGGGGGGTACAATGAGCAGTTCTTC. Translated: CASTQTSGGYNEQFF.

CDR3 loop: CASSARLAENTDTQYF. DNA of the CDR3: TGTGCCAGCAGCGCTAGACTAGCGGAGAACACAGATACGCAGTATTTT. The chain couples TRBV9 to TRBJ2-3, with TRBD2 matching over 9 bases. From germline, CDR1 is SGDLS and CDR2 YYNGEE. The CDR3 runs to 16 residues. J was trimmed by 2 bases and V by 3 bases; bases with no gene match: 7.

The chain carries TRBV19 and TRBJ2-6; 11 bases fit TRBD1. CDR3 length equals 18 residues. Germline-derived CDR1 and CDR2 are LNHDA and SQIVND (reference sequence). V shed 3 bases and J 2 bases; nucleotides not matched to a gene: 6. The CDR3 DNA follows: TGTGCCAGTAGTATTGGGACAGGGGGTATAGCTGGGGCCAACGTCCTGACTTTC. Encoded protein: CASSIGTGGIAGANVLTF.

The DNA of the CDR3 is TGTGCCAGCAGCCTGATTACTGGCGGCTATGGCTACACCTTC. It encodes CASSLITGGYGYTF. This rearrangement joins TRBV7-9 to TRBJ1-2; D uncertain. Trimming took 5 bases from V and 4 from J, leaving 14 bases between them. The CDR3 totals 14 residues. Germline V lookup: CDR1 SEHNR, CDR2 FQNEAQ (reference sequence).

The genes are TRBV6-5 and TRBJ2-1, with a possible D match to TRBD1 (6 bases). Germline CDR1 reads MNHEY; CDR2 reads SVGAGI. This CDR3 is built from 15 residues. The V gene lost 11 bases and the J gene lost 0 bases, with 17 bases spanning the gap. CDR3 DNA sequence: TGTGCCTCCCAGGGTAGGGACAACTCCTACAATGAGCAGTTCTTC. Translated, it gives CASQGRDNSYNEQFF.

Details on this clone: Other DNA sequences of this sample code for an identical CDR3. The chain employs TRBV30 and TRBJ1-2; tentatively, D is TRBD1 (6 bases). There are 13 residues in the CDR3. CDR1 is GTSNPN and CDR2 is SVGIG in the germline V gene (reference sequence). The V and J ends lost 0 bases and 6 bases respectively, with 11 bases between them. As DNA, the CDR3 is TGTGCCTGGAGTGTACAGGGAGTGGATGGCTACACCTTC. Translated, it gives CAWSVQGVDGYTF.